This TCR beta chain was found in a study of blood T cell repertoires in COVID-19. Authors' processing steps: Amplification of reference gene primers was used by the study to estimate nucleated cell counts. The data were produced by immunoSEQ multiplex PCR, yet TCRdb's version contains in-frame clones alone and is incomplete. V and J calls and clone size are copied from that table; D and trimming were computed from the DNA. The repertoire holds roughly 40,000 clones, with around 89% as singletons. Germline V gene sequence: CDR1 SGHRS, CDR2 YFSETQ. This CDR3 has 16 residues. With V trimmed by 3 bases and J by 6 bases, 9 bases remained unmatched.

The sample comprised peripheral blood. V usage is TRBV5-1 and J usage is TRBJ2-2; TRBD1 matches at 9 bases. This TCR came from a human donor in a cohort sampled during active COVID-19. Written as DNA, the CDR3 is TGCGCCAGCAGCTCGAACGGACAGGGGATTCCCGGGGAGCTGTTTTTT. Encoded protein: CASSSNGQGIPGELFF.